This T cell receptor (beta chain) appears in the sequencing data of a study of blood T cell repertoires in COVID-19. Some clones are missing from TCRdb's copy, which holds only in-frame ones; the method was immunoSEQ multiplex PCR. The sample includes roughly 90,000 clones, roughly 80% of them seen just once. Sequenced: peripheral blood. This TCR came from a man aged 50-59 years with acute or convalescent COVID-19.

CDR3 bases: TGTGCCATCAGTGGGACAGCCGCAAATGAAGCTTTCTTT. It specifies CAISGTAANEAFF. The genes are TRBV10-3 and TRBJ1-1, with TRBD1 as a possible D gene (6 bases). CDR3 length: 13 amino acids. The germline V gene encodes CDR1 ENHRY and CDR2 SYGVKD. Trimming took off 4 bases at V and 7 bases at J, with 13 bases between the two ends.